A selection of T cell receptor beta chains follows, all from one sample in a study of T cell responses to AZD1222 COVID-19 vaccine. Repertoires were generated with immunoSEQ multiplex PCR, while TCRdb's copy carries only in-frame clones and drops some. This sample has 90,000 to 120,000 clones, with more than 70% found just once. The source was peripheral blood, collected on day 0 of AZD1222 vaccination. These receptors came from an adult in good health. The CDR3 runs from the conserved cysteine through the conserved F or W. A D gene is named only where the DNA matches it firmly. The size of a clone is reported for some rows only, either as once, few or many, or as a class for expanded clones.

D gene: TRBD2
clone size: NA
V gene: TRBV5-4
J gene: TRBJ2-7
CDR3 DNA: TGTGCCAGCAGCGCGGGACTAGTGCGTTACGAGCAGTACTTC
CDR3 protein: CASSAGLVRYEQYF

D gene: NA
clone size: NA
V gene: TRBV10-1
J gene: TRBJ2-5
CDR3 DNA: TGCGCCAGCAGTGTAACGGGGGGCCACCAAGAGACCCAGTACTTC
CDR3 protein: CASSVTGGHQETQYF

D gene: NA
clone size: NA
V gene: TRBV4-1
J gene: TRBJ1-1
CDR3 DNA: TGCGCCAGCAGCCAAGATTGGGGATACACTGAAGCTTTCTTT
CDR3 protein: CASSQDWGYTEAFF

D gene: TRBD1
clone size: NA
V gene: TRBV3-1/TRBV3-2
J gene: TRBJ1-2
CDR3 DNA: TGTGCCAGCAGCCAAGGGGGACAGGGCTATGGCTACACCTTC
CDR3 protein: CASSQGGQGYGYTF

D gene: NA
clone size: NA
V gene: TRBV10-3
J gene: TRBJ2-5
CDR3 DNA: TGTGCCATCAGTGAGTCAGCGGAGACCCAGTACTTC
CDR3 protein: CAISESAETQYF

D gene: NA
clone size: NA
V gene: TRBV15
J gene: TRBJ2-1
CDR3 DNA: TGTGCCACCAGCAGAGATATAACTTACTGGGAAGCGTACGATGAGCAGTTCTTC
CDR3 protein: CATSRDITYWEAYDEQFF

D gene: NA
clone size: once
V gene: TRBV6-1
J gene: TRBJ1-4
CDR3 DNA: TGTGCCAGCAGTGAAGCTATCGGGTTTAATGAAAAACTGTTTTTT
CDR3 protein: CASSEAIGFNEKLFF

D gene: NA
clone size: NA
V gene: TRBV5-6
J gene: TRBJ1-2
CDR3 DNA: TGTGCCAGCAGCTCCACGACAGGACGGTATGGCTACACCTTC
CDR3 protein: CASSSTTGRYGYTF

D gene: TRBD1
clone size: NA
V gene: TRBV15
J gene: TRBJ1-5
CDR3 DNA: TGTGCCACCAGCAGGGCCGGGACAGGGTATCAGCCCCAGCATTTT
CDR3 protein: CATSRAGTGYQPQHF

D gene: TRBD2
clone size: NA
V gene: TRBV2
J gene: TRBJ2-5
CDR3 DNA: TGTGCCGGAAAGCAGGGACTAGCGGGGGGACGGGAGACCCAGTACTTC
CDR3 protein: CAGKQGLAGGRETQYF

D gene: NA
clone size: NA
V gene: TRBV4-1
J gene: TRBJ1-4
CDR3 DNA: TGCGCCAGCAGCCAGGGCGCCGGGGCACGGCGTGAAAAACTGTTTTTT
CDR3 protein: CASSQGAGARREKLFF

D gene: TRBD1
clone size: NA
V gene: TRBV6-4
J gene: TRBJ1-1
CDR3 DNA: TGTGCCAGCAGTGAAGAAGGGGGCGAAGATGAAGCTTTCTTT
CDR3 protein: CASSEEGGEDEAFF

D gene: TRBD1
clone size: NA
V gene: TRBV9
J gene: TRBJ2-1
CDR3 DNA: TGTGCCAGCAGCGTAGGACGGACAGGTTCCCCCAATGAGCAGTTCTTC
CDR3 protein: CASSVGRTGSPNEQFF

D gene: TRBD1
clone size: NA
V gene: TRBV5-4
J gene: TRBJ2-1
CDR3 DNA: TGTGCCAGCAGGCGGACAGGGTCAAGCTCCTACAATGAGCAGTTCTTC
CDR3 protein: CASRRTGSSSYNEQFF

D gene: NA
clone size: NA
V gene: TRBV20-1
J gene: TRBJ1-2
CDR3 DNA: TGCAGCGCTCGGATCGTTTTTAGCTACACCTTC
CDR3 protein: CSARIVFSYTF

D gene: NA
clone size: NA
V gene: TRBV3-1/TRBV3-2
J gene: TRBJ2-7
CDR3 DNA: TGTGCCAGCAGCCAAGATTTGTTAAGCTACGAGCAGTACTTC
CDR3 protein: CASSQDLLSYEQYF

D gene: NA
clone size: NA
V gene: TRBV21-1
J gene: TRBJ2-5
CDR3 DNA: TGTGCCAGCAGCAAAGCGACGCTAGCGGTGAGGGAGGCCCAGTACTTC
CDR3 protein: CASSKATLAVREAQYF